This entry is about one T cell receptor (beta chain). The sample belongs to a study of blood T cell repertoires in COVID-19. In the study overall: Collection of acute and convalescent COVID-19 samples took place in the United States, Italy and Spain. Sample material is recorded as cDNA or gDNA derived from T cells, B-cell-depleted T cells, or PBMCs.

In the authors' workflow: Estimated nucleated cell counts came from reference gene primer amplification. The assay was immunoSEQ multiplex PCR, and TCRdb's table has in-frame clones only and misses some. D and trimming come from the DNA, and the V and J calls and clone size come from that table. The table includes about 110,000 clones, under 90% detected once. V lost 1 base and J 0 bases, leaving 14 bases between the germline ends. The CDR3 contains 17 residues. Germline V gene sequence: CDR1 LGHNA, CDR2 YNFKEQ. Input material: peripheral blood. This rearrangement joins TRBV4-2 to TRBJ2-3; D might be TRBD2 (5 bases). This TCR derives from a woman aged 50 to 65 with acute or convalescent COVID-19. CDR3 nucleotide sequence: TGTGCCAGCAGCCAAGGGAGGCGCGTTACTAGCACAGATACGCAGTATTTT. Protein sequence: CASSQGRRVTSTDTQYF.